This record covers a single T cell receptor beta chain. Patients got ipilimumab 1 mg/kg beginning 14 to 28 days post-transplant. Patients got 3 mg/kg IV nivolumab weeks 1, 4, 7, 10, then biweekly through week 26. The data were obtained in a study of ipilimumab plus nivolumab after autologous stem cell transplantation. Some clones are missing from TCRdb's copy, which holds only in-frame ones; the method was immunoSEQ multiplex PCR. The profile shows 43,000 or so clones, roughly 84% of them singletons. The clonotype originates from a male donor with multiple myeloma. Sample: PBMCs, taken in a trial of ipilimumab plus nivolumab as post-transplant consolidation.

The CDR3 DNA follows: TGTGCCAGCAGTTTGTGGACTAGCGGGAGGACCTGGAACTTTGAGCAGTTCTTC. This sequence encodes CASSLWTSGRTWNFEQFF. The chain is built from TRBV27 and TRBJ2-1; 14 nucleotides align to TRBD2. The CDR3 covers 18 residues. Germline CDR1 reads MNHEY; CDR2 reads SMNVEV (reference sequence). The junction had 13 bases not matched to a gene; V was cut back by 3 bases and J by 9 bases.